This T cell receptor beta chain was profiled in a study of T cell responses to AZD1222 COVID-19 vaccine. Germline CDR1 reads SGHVS; CDR2 reads FNYEAQ. V lost 1 base and J lost 4, with 12 bases in between. This CDR3 spans 15 amino acids. Method: immunoSEQ multiplex PCR; TCRdb's copy keeps in-frame clones and lacks some. Among about 140,000 clones listed, almost 95% were seen once. The chain combines TRBV7-6 with TRBJ2-3; D could derive from TRBD1 or TRBD2 (5 bases each). The specimen was peripheral blood, collected 28 days after the second AZD1222 dose. This receptor was taken from an adult who received the AZD1222 COVID-19 vaccine. DNA for the CDR3: TGTGCCAGCAGCTTAGGGATACGGGGCCCAGATACGCAGTATTTT. Its translation: CASSLGIRGPDTQYF. The whole variable domain, filled in from reference TRBV7-6 and TRBJ2-3, reads GAGVSQSPRYKVTKRGQDVALRCDPISGHVSLYWYRQALGQGPEFLTYFNYEAQQDKSGLPNDRFSAERPEGSISTLTIQRTEQRDSAMYRCASSLGIRGPDTQYFGPGTRLTVL.